This record looks at one T cell receptor beta chain sequence and its context. The target of this receptor is not known. Within one base of it there is no much larger clone, and no base qualities were kept. Reading from cysteine to phenylalanine, the CDR3 counts 14 amino acids. CDR3 DNA is the only sequence kept; it has 42 bases, read in frame from the first base. V and J are trimmed by 7 bases and 3 bases, and the gene matches miss 9 bases of the junction. The germline V gene encodes CDR1 SNHLY and CDR2 FYNNEI. This sample stems from a study of PD-1 blockade in mismatch repair-deficient tumors (TCRdb year 2017). At the level of the whole study: Between September 2013 and September 2016, the trial enrolled over 80 consecutive patients with more than 10 mismatch repair-deficient cancer types, every one of whom had been previously treated and was progressing. Deep sequencing of TCR CDR3 regions was used to track tumor-associated T cell clones in peripheral blood of patients responding to PD-1 blockade. The investigation overall reported the following: After pembrolizumab, tumor-resident clones, which were often undetectable in blood before treatment, expanded rapidly and then contracted, generally ahead of radiologic responses.

For each enrolled patient, mismatch repair deficiency was established using either polymerase chain reaction or immunohistochemistry. TCR sequencing was carried out for three patients who responded to pembrolizumab therapy. The phase II trial prospectively evaluated PD-1 blockade with pembrolizumab in advanced mismatch repair-deficient cancers, independent of tissue of origin. Serial peripheral blood T cell samples were collected before and at multiple times after starting PD-1 blockade. Blood sampling times were expressed in weeks after the first pembrolizumab dose. The library relied on the immunoSEQ multiplex PCR assay. What TCRdb holds here is the immuneACCESS table cut down to in-frame rearrangements. Part of the clones is not present; checked against another copy, under half of the missing clones reflect an unresolved V gene, and the others are unexplained. The sample data list about 68,000 clones, and 70% to 80% of these were observed just once. The leading ten clones occupy roughly 6% of the sample.

The sequence is built from TRBV2 and TRBJ2-7, with 7 bases in between that match TRBD1. The TCR was taken from an adult with mismatch repair-deficient cancer. The starting material was peripheral blood, obtained 2 weeks after starting pembrolizumab. The CDR3 is CASNTGAKSYEQYF. The DNA sequence is as follows: TGTGCCAGCAATACAGGGGCCAAAAGCTACGAGCAGTACTTC.